Below are 25 T cell receptor beta chains sequenced from a single sample in a study of cytomegalovirus exposure and HLA in healthy donors. 60 Vbeta and 13 Jbeta primers were used in PCR. Assay: immunoSEQ multiplex PCR; the TCRdb copy retains only in-frame clones and omits some. This sample's clone table lists about 170,000 clones. Input material: PBMCs. The source is a woman in her sixties in good health and CMV-seronegative.

This sequence joins TRBV5-1 and TRBJ1-4, with a possible D match to TRBD1 (5 bases). Trimming pared 1 base from V and 2 bases from J, leaving 9 bases between. Germline values: CDR1 SGHRS, CDR2 YFSETQ. CDR3 length equals 15 residues. The CDR3 here is CASSLLGVTNEKLFF. CDR3 coding DNA: TGCGCCAGCAGCTTGTTAGGGGTTACTAATGAAAAACTGTTTTTT.

The V and J genes are TRBV11-2 and TRBJ2-3; 7 nucleotides line up with TRBD1. The J segment lost 0 bases and the V segment lost 4 bases, leaving 4 bases of the junction unmatched. The CDR3 has 15 amino acids. CDR1 and CDR2 (germline): SGHAT, FQNNGV. CDR3 in amino acids: CASSSATGSTDTQYF. Written as DNA, the CDR3 is TGTGCCAGCAGCTCAGCGACAGGGAGCACAGATACGCAGTATTTT.

The chain employs TRBV29-1 and TRBJ1-2, with D hard to call. This CDR3 is built from 14 residues. V lost 4 bases and J lost 4, with 16 bases in between. Germline-derived CDR1 and CDR2 are SQVTM and ANQGSEA. This chain's CDR3 is CSVVPTRKTYGYTF. CDR3 DNA: TGCAGCGTTGTTCCTACCAGGAAAACCTATGGCTACACCTTC.

The rearrangement links TRBV25-1 to TRBJ2-3, with 8 bases matching TRBD1. The V segment lost 2 bases and the J segment 2 bases; nucleotides outside the gene matches: 6. Per the germline V gene, CDR1 is MGHDK and CDR2 is SYGVNS. This CDR3 is built from 16 residues. Here the CDR3 DNA reads TGTGCCAGCAGTGAACATAACAGGGGGGTCACAGATACGCAGTATTTT. Translated, it gives CASSEHNRGVTDTQYF.

The rearrangement joins TRBV18 to TRBJ2-7; possible D gene TRBD2, 6 bases. The CDR3 has 16 residues. Trimming took 5 bases from V and 1 from J, leaving 18 bases between them. Germline values: CDR1 KGHSH, CDR2 LQKENI. CDR3 loop: CASSNLRREASYEQYF. In nucleotides, the CDR3 is TGTGCCAGCTCAAACCTGCGCAGGGAGGCTTCCTACGAGCAGTACTTC.

V and J are TRBV5-4 and TRBJ1-1; D is perhaps TRBD1 (5 bases). This CDR3 spans 13 amino acids. Deletions cut 2 bases from V and 9 bases from J, with 14 bases between. CDR1 and CDR2 (germline): SGHNT, YYREEE (reference sequence). The CDR3 region is CASSLDRVPKAFF. CDR3 nucleotides: TGTGCCAGCAGCTTAGACAGAGTTCCAAAAGCTTTCTTT. The variable domain in full, completed from reference TRBV5-4 and TRBJ1-1, reads ETGVTQSPTHLIKTRGQQVTLRCSSQSGHNTVSWYQQALGQGPQFIFQYYREEENGRGNFPPRFSGLQFPNYSSELNVNALELDDSALYLCASSLDRVPKAFFGQGTRLTVV.

V and J are TRBV7-3 and TRBJ2-5, with 9 bases aligning to TRBD1. V was clipped by 2 bases and J by 2 bases; unmatched bases: 6. The CDR3 consists of 16 residues. CDR1 and CDR2 from the germline V gene are SGHTA and FQGTGA. The CDR3 bases are TGTGCCAGCAGCTTACGGGGACAGGGATCTCAAGAGACCCAGTACTTC. Its translation: CASSLRGQGSQETQYF.

This sequence joins TRBV5-4 and TRBJ2-1; 13 positions agree with TRBD2. The germline V gene encodes CDR1 SGHNT and CDR2 YYREEE (reference sequence). Unmatched junction bases numbered 3, after V lost 4 bases and J lost 2 bases. This CDR3 comprises 16 residues. For the CDR3, the DNA is TGTGCCAGCAGCCCGGGACTAGCGGGGACCTACAATGAGCAGTTCTTC. It specifies CASSPGLAGTYNEQFF.

This chain links TRBV7-8 with TRBJ1-2, with TRBD1 identical over 8 bases. Trimming removed 4 bases from V and 4 bases from J; junction bases left unmatched: 11. The CDR3 totals 16 residues. Germline CDR1 SGHVS, CDR2 FQNEAQ. The CDR3 DNA reads as TGTGCCAGCAGCTCGCCCGGGACAGGAGATCCCTATGGCTACACCTTC. Protein: CASSSPGTGDPYGYTF.

V is TRBV19 and J is TRBJ2-1, with TRBD2 matching over 7 bases. Germline V gene lookup returns CDR1 LNHDA and CDR2 SQIVND (reference sequence). The ends lost 9 bases at V and 0 bases at J; junction bases unmatched: 17. The CDR3 is made up of 18 amino acids. CDR3 in amino acids: CASHPSGSAGVSYNEQFF. The CDR3 nucleotides read TGTGCCAGCCACCCCAGCGGGTCGGCGGGAGTCTCCTACAATGAGCAGTTCTTC.

The gene calls are TRBV4-1 and TRBJ1-3; 7 nucleotides align to TRBD1. This CDR3 has 19 amino acids. With V trimmed by 4 bases and J by 0 bases, 15 bases remained unmatched. The germline gives CDR1 MGHRA, CDR2 YSYEKL. The CDR3: CASSRSALGTVASGNTIYF. The CDR3 DNA reads as TGCGCCAGCAGCCGCTCTGCGCTAGGGACAGTCGCCTCTGGAAACACCATATATTTT.

The chain is built from TRBV2 and TRBJ1-5; D not resolved. This CDR3 contains 12 residues. Trimming left V 7 bases short and J 4 bases short, with 8 bases between. Germline V gene lookup returns CDR1 SNHLY and CDR2 FYNNEI. The CDR3 nucleotides are TGTGCCAGCAATAGAGCGAATCAGCCCCAGCATTTT. It specifies CASNRANQPQHF.

The J gene is TRBJ1-6, the V gene TRBV14; D is ambiguous. Germline values: CDR1 SGHDN, CDR2 FVKESK. The CDR3 has 19 amino acids. The germline V and J ends were trimmed by 0 bases and 0 bases, with 15 bases remaining between them. The CDR3: CASSQEYSKVSSYNSPLHF. Here the CDR3 DNA reads TGTGCCAGCAGCCAAGAATACAGCAAGGTCAGCTCCTATAATTCACCCCTCCACTTT.

This rearrangement joins TRBV5-1 to TRBJ2-1; 16 nucleotides match TRBD2. J was trimmed by 4 bases and V by 4 bases; bases with no gene match: 5. CDR1 SGHRS and CDR2 YFSETQ come from the germline V gene. The CDR3 runs to 17 residues. The CDR3 region is CASSPGLAGGPYNEQFF. DNA of the CDR3: TGCGCCAGCAGCCCGGGACTAGCGGGGGGGCCTTACAATGAGCAGTTCTTC.

This CDR3 is CASSSDRVDAFF. Written as DNA, the CDR3 is TGTGCCAGCAGCTCTGACAGGGTGGATGCTTTCTTT. This sequence joins TRBV5-4 and TRBJ1-1; 7 positions match TRBD1. Per the germline V gene, CDR1 is SGHNT and CDR2 is YYREEE (reference sequence). V shed 3 bases and J 11 bases; nucleotides not matched to a gene: 7. The CDR3 runs to 12 residues.

CDR3 sequence: CASSPGQTMGQPQHF. Here the CDR3 DNA reads TGTGCCAGCAGCCCAGGACAGACTATGGGTCAGCCCCAGCATTTT. The V call is TRBV7-6, the J call TRBJ1-5; D might be TRBD1 (6 bases). V was cut by 5 bases and J by 6 bases, with 17 bases left in between. Germline V gives CDR1 SGHVS, CDR2 FNYEAQ. The CDR3 has 15 residues.

The chain links TRBV9 to TRBJ2-3; maybe TRBD2 (7 bases). Trimming left V 0 bases short and J 4 bases short, with 12 bases between. The CDR3 runs 15 residues. In germline, CDR1 is SGDLS, CDR2 YYNGEE. CDR3 loop: CASSVEGGYSDTQYF. In nucleotides, the CDR3 is TGTGCCAGCAGCGTAGAGGGGGGGTATTCAGATACGCAGTATTTT.

The genes are TRBV11-1 and TRBJ2-1; 10 nucleotides agree with TRBD2. The CDR3 length is 14 residues. Trimming cost V 2 bases and J 7 bases; bases outside gene matches: 2. CDR1 and CDR2 (germline): SGHAT, FQDESV (reference sequence). This chain's CDR3 is CASSLLAGENEQFF. In DNA form, the CDR3 reads TGTGCCAGCAGCTTACTAGCGGGGGAAAATGAGCAGTTCTTC.

V usage is TRBV19 and J usage is TRBJ1-2; the D gene is possibly TRBD1 (5 bases). The CDR3 consists of 14 residues. The germline CDR1 and CDR2 sequences are LNHDA and SQIVND (reference sequence). Trimming shortened V by 6 bases and J by 5 bases, and 16 bases separated the two germline ends. The CDR3 DNA reads TGTGCCAGTAGGGAACGAATAACAGGTTATGGCTACACCTTC. As protein: CASRERITGYGYTF. The whole variable domain, remainder taken from reference TRBV19 and TRBJ1-2, is DGGITQSPKYLFRKEGQNVTLSCEQNLNHDAMYWYRQDPGQGLRLIYYSQIVNDFQKGDIAEGYSVSREKKESFPLTVTSAQKNPTAFYLCASRERITGYGYTFGSGTRLTVV.

This chain uses TRBV28 with TRBJ2-3; weak D call: TRBD2 (6 bases). The CDR3 has 14 residues. CDR1 is MDHEN, CDR2 SYDVKM, per germline. The V end lost 6 bases, the J end lost 7 bases, and 17 bases lay between the germline ends. In nucleotides, the CDR3 is TGTGCCAGCAGCTCGGGACTCCTTCCTAATACGCAGTATTTT. This sequence encodes CASSSGLLPNTQYF.

This chain connects TRBV6-1 to TRBJ2-1; D remains ambiguous. Germline CDR1 is MNHNS and CDR2 is SASEGT. Trimming cost V 2 bases and J 0 bases, with 8 bases left between them. The CDR3 contains 15 residues. Here the CDR3 DNA reads TGTGCCAGCAGTGAACGGCAGCGCTCCTACAATGAGCAGTTCTTC. It translates to CASSERQRSYNEQFF.

The genes are TRBV4-1 and TRBJ2-7; the match to TRBD2 covers 8 bases. Germline V gives CDR1 MGHRA, CDR2 YSYEKL. The CDR3 has 15 amino acids. Unmatched junction bases numbered 9, after V lost 5 bases and J lost 3 bases. The CDR3 reads CASSDISGEGYEQYF. CDR3 DNA sequence: TGCGCCAGCAGCGACATTAGCGGGGAGGGCTACGAGCAGTACTTC.

The chain is built from TRBV7-8 and TRBJ2-3, with D perhaps matching TRBD2 (5 bases). V dropped 8 bases and J dropped 1 base, with 10 bases sitting between them. The length of the CDR3 is 13 residues. From germline, CDR1 is SGHVS and CDR2 FQNEAQ. The CDR3 bases are TGTGCCAGCGAGGGTAGGGGCACAGATACGCAGTATTTT. Protein product: CASEGRGTDTQYF.

The rearrangement links TRBV5-4 to TRBJ1-1; D unresolved. V dropped 1 base and J dropped 1 base, with 11 bases sitting between them. The CDR3 contains 15 residues. The germline V gene encodes CDR1 SGHNT and CDR2 YYREEE (reference sequence). Here the CDR3 reads CASSLSLAGNTEAFF. The CDR3 bases are TGTGCCAGCAGCTTGTCTCTCGCAGGGAACACTGAAGCTTTCTTT.

The J gene is TRBJ1-1, the V gene TRBV9; D gene unclear. The CDR3 length is 15 residues. The V and J ends lost 0 bases and 1 base respectively, with 10 bases between them. CDR1 and CDR2 from the germline V gene are SGDLS and YYNGEE. CDR3 DNA sequence: TGTGCCAGCAGCGTAGATGGCCGCCCGAACACTGAAGCTTTCTTT. This codes for CASSVDGRPNTEAFF.